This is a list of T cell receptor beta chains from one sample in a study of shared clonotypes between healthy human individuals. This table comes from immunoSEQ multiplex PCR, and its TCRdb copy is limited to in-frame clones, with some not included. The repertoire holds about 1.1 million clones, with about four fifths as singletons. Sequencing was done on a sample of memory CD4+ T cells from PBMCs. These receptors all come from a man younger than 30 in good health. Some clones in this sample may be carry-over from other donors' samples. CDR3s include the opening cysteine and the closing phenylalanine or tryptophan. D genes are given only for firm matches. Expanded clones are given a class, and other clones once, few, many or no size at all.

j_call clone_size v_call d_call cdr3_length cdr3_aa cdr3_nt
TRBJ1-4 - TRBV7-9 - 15 CASSLAGQLNEKLFF TGTGCCAGCAGCTTAGCTGGACAGCTCAATGAAAAACTGTTTTTT
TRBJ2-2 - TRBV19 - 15 CASSMGRSNTGELFF TGTGCCAGTAGTATGGGCAGGTCGAACACCGGGGAGCTGTTTTTT
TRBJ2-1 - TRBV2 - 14 CASRQGNINNEQFF TGTGCCAGCAGACAGGGAAACATTAATAATGAGCAGTTCTTC
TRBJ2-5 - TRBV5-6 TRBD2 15 CASSLNSGRGETQYF TGTGCCAGCAGCCTGAATAGCGGGAGAGGAGAGACCCAGTACTTC
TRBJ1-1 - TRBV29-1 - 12 CSVETVNTEAFF TGCAGCGTGGAGACAGTGAACACTGAAGCTTTCTTT
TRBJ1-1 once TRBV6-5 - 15 CASSYSGRPSTEAFF TGTGCCAGCAGTTACTCGGGAAGACCGAGCACTGAAGCTTTCTTT
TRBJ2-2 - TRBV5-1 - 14 CASSLALVTGELFF TGCGCCAGCAGCTTGGCCCTAGTAACCGGGGAGCTGTTTTTT
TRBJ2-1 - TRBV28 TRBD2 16 CASRVGPGTSFNEQFF TGTGCCAGCAGGGTGGGCCCCGGGACTAGCTTCAATGAGCAGTTCTTC
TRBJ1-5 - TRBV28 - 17 CASSLSRGNSGNQPQHF TGTGCCAGCAGTTTATCGCGGGGTAATTCTGGCAATCAGCCCCAGCATTTT
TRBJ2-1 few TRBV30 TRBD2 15 CAWGTSGRRVDEQFF TGTGCCTGGGGGACTAGCGGGAGAAGGGTGGATGAGCAGTTCTTC
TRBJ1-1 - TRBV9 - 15 CASSVLGTVNTEAFF TGTGCCAGCAGCGTATTAGGAACTGTGAACACTGAAGCTTTCTTT
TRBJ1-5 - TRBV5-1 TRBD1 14 CASSLAPGGQPQHF TGCGCCAGCAGCTTGGCTCCAGGGGGCCAGCCCCAGCATTTT
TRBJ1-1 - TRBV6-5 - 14 CASRTDILNTEAFF TGTGCCAGCAGGACCGACATCTTGAACACTGAAGCTTTCTTT
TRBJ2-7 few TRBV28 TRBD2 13 CASVAGGSYEQYF TGTGCCAGTGTAGCGGGAGGGTCCTACGAGCAGTACTTC
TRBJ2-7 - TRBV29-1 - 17 CSVSDPYTGSSNYEQYF TGCAGCGTCTCCGACCCCTACACAGGGTCGAGTAACTACGAGCAGTACTTC
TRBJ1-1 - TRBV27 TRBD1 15 CASSLLQGAYTEAFF TGTGCCAGCAGTTTATTGCAGGGGGCATATACTGAAGCTTTCTTT
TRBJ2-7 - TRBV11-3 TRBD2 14 CASSFGLAGDQQYF TGTGCCAGCAGCTTCGGACTAGCGGGAGATCAGCAGTACTTC
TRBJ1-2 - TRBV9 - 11 CASSVNYGYTF TGTGCCAGCAGCGTAAACTATGGCTACACCTTC
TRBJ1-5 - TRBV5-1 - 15 CASSLIVDGSQPQHF TGCGCCAGCAGCTTGATAGTTGATGGAAGTCAGCCCCAGCATTTT
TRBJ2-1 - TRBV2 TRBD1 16 CASSETGDGSYNEQFF TGTGCCAGCAGTGAGACAGGGGACGGGTCCTACAATGAGCAGTTCTTC
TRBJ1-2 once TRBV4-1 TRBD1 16 CASSLLTGRDRVGYTF TGCGCCAGCAGCCTGCTTACCGGGCGGGACAGGGTCGGCTACACCTTC
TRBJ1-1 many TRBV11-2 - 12 CASSLDFTEAFF TGTGCCAGCAGCTTAGATTTCACTGAAGCTTTCTTT
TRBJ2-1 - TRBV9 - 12 CASSLRTGEQFF TGTGCCAGCAGCCTGAGAACAGGTGAGCAGTTCTTC
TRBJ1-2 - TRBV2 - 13 CASRGLLVSGYTF TGTGCCAGCAGAGGCCTACTTGTGAGCGGCTACACCTTC
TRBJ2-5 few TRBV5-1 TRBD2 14 CASSTGTTKETQYF TGCGCCAGCAGCACCGGGACTACCAAAGAGACCCAGTACTTC
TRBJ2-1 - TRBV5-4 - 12 CASSADNNEQFF TGTGCCAGCAGCGCGGATAACAATGAGCAGTTCTTC
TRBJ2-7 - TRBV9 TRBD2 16 CASSVGTSGTAYGLYF TGTGCCAGCAGCGTAGGGACTAGCGGGACAGCCTACGGACTGTACTTC
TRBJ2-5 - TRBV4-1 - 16 CASSQDRTADQETQYF TGCGCCAGCAGCCAAGATCGAACAGCAGACCAAGAGACCCAGTACTTC
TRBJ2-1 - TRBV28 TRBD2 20 CASSTRRGGSGASSYNEQFF TGTGCCAGCAGTACCCGCCGGGGCGGGAGTGGAGCGAGCTCCTACAATGAGCAGTTCTTC
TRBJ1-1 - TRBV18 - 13 CASSLEWNTEAFF TGTGCCAGCTCCCTTGAATGGAACACTGAAGCTTTCTTT
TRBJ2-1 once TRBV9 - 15 CASSVVGREADEQFF TGTGCCAGCAGCGTAGTCGGGCGGGAAGCGGATGAGCAGTTCTTC
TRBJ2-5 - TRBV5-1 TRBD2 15 CASSLGTSGQETQYF TGCGCCAGCAGCCTCGGGACTAGCGGCCAAGAGACCCAGTACTTC
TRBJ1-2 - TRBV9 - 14 CASSVDWAGDGYTF TGTGCCAGCAGCGTAGATTGGGCCGGGGATGGCTACACCTTC
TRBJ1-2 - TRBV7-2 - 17 CASSLAAVGRLGYGYTF TGTGCCAGCAGCTTAGCGGCTGTGGGGAGACTGGGCTATGGCTACACCTTC
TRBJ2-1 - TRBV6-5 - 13 CASSWGEVSLQFF TGTGCCAGCAGTTGGGGGGAAGTATCATTGCAGTTCTTC
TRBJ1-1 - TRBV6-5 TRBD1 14 CASSYSSGGGEAFF TGTGCCAGCAGTTACTCGTCAGGGGGCGGTGAAGCTTTCTTT
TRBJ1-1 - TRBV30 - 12 CAWSPVNTEAFF TGTGCCTGGAGTCCGGTGAACACTGAAGCTTTCTTT
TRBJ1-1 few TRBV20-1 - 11 CSASTSVEAFF TGCAGTGCTAGTACGTCGGTTGAAGCTTTCTTT
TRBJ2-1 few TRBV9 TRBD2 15 CASSVALAGYNEQFF TGTGCCAGCAGCGTAGCGCTAGCGGGGTACAATGAGCAGTTCTTC
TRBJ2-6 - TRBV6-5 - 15 CASSKGGLGANVLTF TGTGCCAGCAGTAAGGGAGGCCTTGGGGCCAACGTCCTGACTTTC
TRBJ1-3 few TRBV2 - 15 CASSELGAPGNTIYF TGTGCCAGCAGTGAATTGGGGGCGCCTGGAAACACCATATATTTT
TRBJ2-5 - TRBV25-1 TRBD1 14 CASSGQGAIGTQYF TGTGCCAGCAGTGGACAGGGTGCGATAGGGACCCAGTACTTC
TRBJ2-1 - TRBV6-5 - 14 CASSPRTVYNEQFF TGTGCCAGCAGTCCTCGGACCGTATACAATGAGCAGTTCTTC
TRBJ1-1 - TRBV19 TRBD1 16 CASTHPGQGMDTEAFF TGTGCCAGTACCCACCCGGGACAGGGGATGGACACTGAAGCTTTCTTT
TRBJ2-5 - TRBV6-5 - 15 CASVPGDFRGGTQYF TGTGCCAGCGTACCCGGGGACTTCCGAGGGGGGACCCAGTACTTC
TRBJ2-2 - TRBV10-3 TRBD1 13 CAITGTDTGELFF TGTGCCATCACCGGGACAGATACCGGGGAGCTGTTTTTT
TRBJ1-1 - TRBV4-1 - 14 CASSQVAANTEAFF TGCGCCAGCAGCCAAGTGGCAGCGAACACTGAAGCTTTCTTT
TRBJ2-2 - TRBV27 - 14 CASRTGPNTGELFF TGTGCCAGCAGGACAGGACCGAACACCGGGGAGCTGTTTTTT
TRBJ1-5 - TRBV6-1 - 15 CASSVRTGAAQPQHF TGTGCCAGCAGTGTACGGACCGGTGCGGCTCAGCCCCAGCATTTT
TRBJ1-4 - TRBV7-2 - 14 CASSLPATNEKLFF TGTGCCAGCAGCTTACCTGCAACTAATGAAAAACTGTTTTTT
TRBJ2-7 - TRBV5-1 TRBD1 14 CASRSGTGSHEQYF TGCGCCAGCAGGTCCGGGACAGGGAGCCACGAGCAGTACTTC
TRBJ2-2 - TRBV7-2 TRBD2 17 CASSLEGLAGVTGELFF TGTGCCAGCAGCTTAGAGGGACTAGCGGGAGTAACTGGGGAGCTGTTTTTT
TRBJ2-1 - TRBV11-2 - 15 CASSLGAGLYNEQFF TGTGCCAGCAGCTTAGGAGCGGGCCTCTACAATGAGCAGTTCTTC
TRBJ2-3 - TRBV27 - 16 CASSLSLAASTDTQYF TGTGCCAGCAGTTTATCGTTGGCGGCTAGCACAGATACGCAGTATTTT
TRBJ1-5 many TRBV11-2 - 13 CASSLESNQPQHF TGTGCCAGCAGCTTGGAGAGCAATCAGCCCCAGCATTTT
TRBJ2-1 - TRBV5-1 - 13 CASSMTGVGEQFF TGCGCCAGCAGTATGACGGGAGTCGGTGAGCAGTTCTTC
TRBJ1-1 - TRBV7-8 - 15 CASSLVSQTNTEAFF TGTGCCAGCAGCTTAGTCTCGCAGACGAACACTGAAGCTTTCTTT